A selection of T cell receptor beta chains follows, all from one sample in a study of blood T cell repertoires in COVID-19. Some clones are missing from TCRdb's copy, which holds only in-frame ones; the method was immunoSEQ multiplex PCR. The sample lists roughly 120,000 clones; about 88% were seen once. Sequenced input: peripheral blood. These receptors all come from a man aged 35 to 55 with acute or convalescent COVID-19. The CDR3 runs from the conserved cysteine through the conserved F or W. D genes are given only for firm matches. The listing skips clone size in some rows; elsewhere it reads once, few, many or a size class.

clone_size j_call d_call v_call cdr3_nt cdr3_aa
- TRBJ1-1 TRBD1 TRBV2 TGTGCCAGCAGGGACAGGGGGTCGAGCACTGAAGCTTTCTTT CASRDRGSSTEAFF
- TRBJ2-3 TRBD2 TRBV4-2 TGTGCCAGCAGCCAAGAAGGGACTAGCGGGGGACTCACAGATACGCAGTATTTT CASSQEGTSGGLTDTQYF
- TRBJ1-6 - TRBV4-2 TGTGCCAGCAGCCAAGATCGCCCGGGTAATTCACCCCTCCACTTT CASSQDRPGNSPLHF
- TRBJ2-5 - TRBV4-1 TGCGCCAGCAGCCATGAACGAGGGGGAGCCAGAGAGACCCAGTACTTC CASSHERGGARETQYF
- TRBJ1-3 - TRBV2 TGTGCCAGCAGTGAAGAGGGGAGGGGAAACACCATATATTTT CASSEEGRGNTIYF
- TRBJ2-5 TRBD2 TRBV28 TGTGCCAGCAAAGGACTAGCAAGGGTGGAGACCCAGTACTTC CASKGLARVETQYF
- TRBJ2-1 TRBD2 TRBV18 TGTGCCAGCTCCAAGTCCAGCGGGGGTAGGTACAATGAGCAGTTCTTC CASSKSSGGRYNEQFF
- TRBJ1-4 TRBD1 TRBV11-2 TGTGCCAGCAGCAGAGGGGGGACAGCTAATGAAAAACTGTTTTTT CASSRGGTANEKLFF
- TRBJ1-2 - TRBV6-2/TRBV6-3 TGTGCCAGCAGTTACAGCGGCAGGGGAATCTACTACACCTTC CASSYSGRGIYYTF
once TRBJ1-1 - TRBV7-2 TGTGCCAGCAGCCGGACCCGGGACTCCACTGAAGCTTTCTTT CASSRTRDSTEAFF
- TRBJ1-5 - TRBV6-6 TGTGCCAGCAGGTCCAGGGAGGGTAGCAATCAGCCCCAGCATTTT CASRSREGSNQPQHF
- TRBJ1-4 - TRBV30 TGTGCCTGGAGTGTACCGCTCCTAAGTGCAACTAATGAAAAACTGTTTTTT CAWSVPLLSATNEKLFF
- TRBJ2-7 TRBD2 TRBV7-2 TGTGCCAGCAGCTACCGGCGGGGGACCTACGAGCAGTACTTC CASSYRRGTYEQYF
- TRBJ2-7 TRBD1 TRBV27 TGTGCCAGCAGCCTAACTGGTTCACAGGGGGAGCAGTACTTC CASSLTGSQGEQYF
- TRBJ2-7 TRBD1 TRBV5-4 TGTGCCAGCAGCTTGGCCGACAGGGACTCCTACGAGCAGTACTTC CASSLADRDSYEQYF
- TRBJ2-1 TRBD2 TRBV4-3 TGCGCCAGCAGCCAAGTCGGAGCGGGGGGGAGGAGCTCCTACAATGAGCAGTTCTTC CASSQVGAGGRSSYNEQFF
- TRBJ2-5 - TRBV5-4 TGTGCCAGCAGCTTGAGGGGGGGCAAAGAGACCCAGTACTTC CASSLRGGKETQYF
- TRBJ1-2 TRBD1 TRBV5-6 TGTGCCAGCCGGAGGGCAGGGGGTAATGATGGCTACACCTTC CASRRAGGNDGYTF
- TRBJ1-2 - TRBV6-6 TGTGCCAGCAGAACAGGCAGCTATGGCTACACCTTC CASRTGSYGYTF
- TRBJ2-1 - TRBV6-4 TGTGCCTACGCCCCCGCGTTGGTCGGCAATGAGCAGTTCTTC CAYAPALVGNEQFF
- TRBJ1-6 - TRBV6-2/TRBV6-3 TGTGCCAGCAGTTACTCTTCAAGCGGGAGCTCCTATAATTCACCCCTCCACTTT CASSYSSSGSSYNSPLHF
- TRBJ1-3 - TRBV30 TGTGCCTGGAGCCGTGCTGGAAACACCATATATTTT CAWSRAGNTIYF
- TRBJ2-1 TRBD2 TRBV28 TGTGCCAGCAGTTTCCGGTGGGCGGGAGGGTCCAAGGACAATGAGCAGTTCTTC CASSFRWAGGSKDNEQFF
- TRBJ2-6 - TRBV5-4 TGTGCCAGCAGCGTGGGCCCCCCTGCGAGCTCTGGGGCCAACGTCCTGACTTTC CASSVGPPASSGANVLTF
few TRBJ2-5 - TRBV5-4 TGTGCCAGCAGCACCGGACTCTCCGCCGGGGAGACCCAGTACTTC CASSTGLSAGETQYF
- TRBJ2-7 - TRBV27 TGTGCCAGCAGCTTACAGGGTTACGAGCAGTACTTC CASSLQGYEQYF